This T cell receptor beta chain is from a study of blood T cells in healthy people across ages. V lost 0 bases to trimming and J lost 7 bases, with 16 bases between them. The CDR3 spans 16 residues. Per germline, CDR1 SGHAT and CDR2 FQNNGV. Alongside a J-beta primer mix, a sample-barcoded 5' primer served in a second PCR lasting 7 to 11 cycles. Every sample produced at least 2.5 million CDR3-containing paired-end reads. One entry per CDR3 protein, called by TCRdb with MiXCR from the 5' RACE reads. The sample comprises around 1,600,000 distinct CDR3 sequences, about 45% of which are singletons, and around 4% rests with the top ten. The donors, aged about 6 to 100, were healthy Caucasians from Russia. Broader study findings: Estimates of diversity drawn from one million T cells were considered underestimates. Observed TCR beta diversity showed a strong correlation with the percentage of naive T cells as measured by flow cytometry.

Of note for this clonotype: Antigen specificity is unknown.

Input material: blood. This TCR derives from a woman aged 18-29 years in good health. The genes are TRBV11-2 and TRBJ2-4; perhaps TRBD2 as D (7 bases). CDR3: CASSLDPGGEWNIQYF. The CDR3 DNA reads as TGTGCCAGCAGCTTAGATCCGGGGGGCGAGTGGAACATTCAGTACTTC.